What follows describes a single TCR beta chain. TCRdb called the reads again in MiXCR, with one record for every CDR3 protein. This table holds about 740,000 distinct CDR3 sequences, 35% found once. The record originates from a study of T cell repertoires in cytomegalovirus infection. Trimming cost V 3 bases and J 4 bases, with 9 bases left between them. CDR3 length equals 12 residues. Looked up from germline, CDR1 is SQVTM and CDR2 is ANQGSEA. Sequenced material: PBMCs. The chain links TRBV29-1 to TRBJ1-1, with D tentatively TRBD1 (6 bases). This TCR was recovered from a human donor in good health (CMV status not recorded). Some clones in this sample may be carry-over from other donors' samples. CDR3 DNA: TGCAGCGTTGAGGGGGCAGGCACTGAAGCTTTCTTT. Translated, it gives CSVEGAGTEAFF.